This T cell receptor beta chain was observed in a study of monozygotic twins with inflammatory bowel disease. Germline V gene data show CDR1 as SGHAT and CDR2 as FQNNGV. The CDR3 consists of 15 residues. After re-calling the 5' RACE reads, TCRdb lists one entry per CDR3 protein, DNA absent. The record lists approximately 150,000 distinct CDR3 sequences, of which the ten most abundant hold 2% to 2.5%. The V and J genes are TRBV11-2 and TRBJ2-5; TCRdb's D call of TRBD1 is untestable without DNA. Sequenced sample: blood. The receptor was derived from a human donor with ulcerative colitis or Crohn's disease, or a healthy co-twin of an affected twin (not recorded which). The CDR3 sequence: CASSFQGGIGETQYF.